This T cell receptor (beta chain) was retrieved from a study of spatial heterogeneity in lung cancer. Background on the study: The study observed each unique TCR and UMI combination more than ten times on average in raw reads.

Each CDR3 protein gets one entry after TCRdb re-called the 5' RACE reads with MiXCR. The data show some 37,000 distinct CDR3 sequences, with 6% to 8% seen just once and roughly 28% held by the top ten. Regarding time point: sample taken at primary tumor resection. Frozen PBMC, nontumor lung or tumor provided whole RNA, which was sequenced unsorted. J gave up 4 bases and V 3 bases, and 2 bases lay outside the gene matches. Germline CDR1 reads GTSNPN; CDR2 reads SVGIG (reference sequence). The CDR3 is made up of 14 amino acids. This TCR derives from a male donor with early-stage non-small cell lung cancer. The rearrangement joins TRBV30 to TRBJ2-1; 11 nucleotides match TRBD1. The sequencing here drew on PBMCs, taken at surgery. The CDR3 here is CAWSGTGGYNEQFF. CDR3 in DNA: TGTGCCTGGAGCGGGACAGGGGGATACAATGAGCAGTTCTTC.